This T cell receptor beta chain emerged from a study of control samples from healthy donors and cancer patients. Profiled with immunoSEQ multiplex PCR; TCRdb holds only in-frame clones, not every one. The table has about 230,000 clones, roughly 80% seen once; the top ten hold 10% to 15%. The germline V and J ends were trimmed by 4 bases and 6 bases, with 7 bases remaining between them. Germline CDR1 and CDR2: SGHDT and YYEEEE. The CDR3 runs to 11 residues. The TCR originated in a woman aged 60 to 75 with lung cancer. The chain joins TRBV5-6 to TRBJ1-2; no reliable D call. Sample: PBMCs. The CDR3 DNA follows: TGTGCCAGCAGCCCCGGGGATGGCTACACCTTC. Encoded protein: CASSPGDGYTF.